This is a list of T cell receptor beta chains from one sample in a study of CD8+ T cells in alopecia areata. The repertoire was sequenced with immunoSEQ multiplex PCR; TCRdb's copy has only in-frame clones and lacks some. In the table there are over 95,000 clones, 41% of which are singletons. The sequenced sample was CD4+ T cells sorted from blood. All receptors derive from a human donor with alopecia areata. Each CDR3 is given with its conserved first and last residue. A D gene is named only where the DNA matches it firmly. The size field is filled for only some rows; it gives once, few, many or a size class.

clone_size	j_call	v_call	d_call	cdr3_nt	cdr3_aa
NA	TRBJ1-5	TRBV29-1	TRBD1	TGCAGCGTCGCGACAGGGGAGGCTCAGCCCCAGCATTTT	CSVATGEAQPQHF
NA	TRBJ2-7	TRBV7-2	TRBD1	TGTGCCAGCAGCTTAGGACAGGGGGCTCCCTACGAGCAGTACTTC	CASSLGQGAPYEQYF
NA	TRBJ2-5	TRBV25-1	NA	TGTGCCAGCAGTGCTCCTCAGGTACCAGGGACCCAGTACTTC	CASSAPQVPGTQYF
NA	TRBJ1-1	TRBV29-1	TRBD1	TGCAGCGTAAGTTACAGGGGGAAGATGAACACTGAAGCTTTCTTT	CSVSYRGKMNTEAFF
NA	TRBJ1-2	TRBV30	NA	TGTGCCTGGAGTGTACAGGATGGCTACACCTTC	CAWSVQDGYTF
NA	TRBJ2-7	TRBV28	NA	TGTGCCAGCAGTTCCCTCTTCGAAGATTCCTACGAGCAGTACTTC	CASSSLFEDSYEQYF
NA	TRBJ1-1	TRBV5-1	TRBD1	TGCGCCAGCAGCAGGGACGGACAGGGAGGCACTGAAGCTTTCTTT	CASSRDGQGGTEAFF
NA	TRBJ2-7	TRBV11-2	NA	TGTGCCAGCAGCCCCCCTCGGGCCGAGCAGTACTTC	CASSPPRAEQYF
few	TRBJ2-7	TRBV30	TRBD1	TGTGCCTGGGGGACAGGGTCAACCTACGAGCAGTACTTC	CAWGTGSTYEQYF
NA	TRBJ1-1	TRBV19	NA	TGTGCCAGTAGTATGGAGGGGACGAACACTGAAGCTTTCTTT	CASSMEGTNTEAFF
NA	TRBJ2-7	TRBV4-1	TRBD1	TGCGCCAGCAGCCACGCCGGGACAGGCATTTACGAGCAGTACTTC	CASSHAGTGIYEQYF
NA	TRBJ2-7	TRBV20-1	NA	TGCAGTGCTAGTGATCTCTACGAGCAGTACTTC	CSASDLYEQYF
few	TRBJ2-1	TRBV5-1	NA	TGCGCCAGCAGCTTGGATCCTAGTTCGGATGAGCAGTTCTTC	CASSLDPSSDEQFF
NA	TRBJ1-1	TRBV30	NA	TGTGCCTGGATCCCTCGATCGGGGAACACTGAAGCTTTCTTT	CAWIPRSGNTEAFF
NA	TRBJ2-7	TRBV25-1	TRBD1	TGTGCCAGCAGCCCGGGACAGGGGAGTGGGCAGTACTTC	CASSPGQGSGQYF
NA	TRBJ2-3	TRBV5-1	NA	TGCGCCAGCAAAGCCGGGGCTAGCACAGATACGCAGTATTTT	CASKAGASTDTQYF
NA	TRBJ1-5	TRBV7-2	NA	TGTGCCAGCAGCTTATTTGGGACATATAATCAGCCCCAGCATTTT	CASSLFGTYNQPQHF
few	TRBJ2-5	TRBV6-6	TRBD2	TGTGCCAGCAGCATTAATAGCGGGAGTTTTCAAGAGACCCAGTACTTC	CASSINSGSFQETQYF
NA	TRBJ2-7	TRBV7-9	TRBD1	TGTGCCAGCAGTCTAGAACAGGGGGCCCACGAGCAGTACTTC	CASSLEQGAHEQYF
NA	TRBJ2-1	TRBV7-3	NA	TGTGCCAGCAGCTTAGAAGACAGCCCCTACAATGAGCAGTTCTTC	CASSLEDSPYNEQFF
NA	TRBJ2-5	TRBV2	TRBD1	TGTGCCAGCAGTGGACAGGGGGGCGAGACCCAGTACTTC	CASSGQGGETQYF
NA	TRBJ2-7	TRBV6-5	NA	TGTGCCAGCAAGATGCACTACGAGCAGTACTTC	CASKMHYEQYF
NA	TRBJ2-5	TRBV18	NA	TGTGCCAGCTCGGTGGGACTTGGCGAGACCCAGTACTTC	CASSVGLGETQYF
NA	TRBJ2-7	TRBV29-1	NA	TGCAGCGTTGTAGCGGCAGGGTCATACGAGCAGTACTTC	CSVVAAGSYEQYF
NA	TRBJ2-7	TRBV18	NA	TGTGCCAGCTCAGCGACAGGCCGATCCTACGAGCAGTACTTC	CASSATGRSYEQYF
NA	TRBJ2-3	TRBV6-5	NA	TGTGCCAGCAGGCTGCCTAGCATAGGCAAGCAGTATTTT	CASRLPSIGKQYF
few	TRBJ2-1	TRBV7-2	NA	TGTGCCAGCAGCTTGGAGTTTAATCGCAATGAGCAGTTCTTC	CASSLEFNRNEQFF
NA	TRBJ2-7	TRBV6-1	NA	TGTGCCAGCACAGGAACCTACGAGCAGTACTTC	CASTGTYEQYF
few	TRBJ2-3	TRBV30	TRBD2	TGTGCCTGGGGAAGAGCGGGAGACTCAGATACGCAGTATTTT	CAWGRAGDSDTQYF
few	TRBJ1-6	TRBV4-3	NA	TGCGCCAGCAGCCGCCAGGGTGGCGCAAATTCACCCCTCCACTTT	CASSRQGGANSPLHF
NA	TRBJ1-2	TRBV2	NA	TGTGCCAGCCGAGCCGTTAACTATGGCTACACCTTC	CASRAVNYGYTF
NA	TRBJ2-3	TRBV6-1	NA	TGTGCCAGCAGTGAATCCTCAGGGTCTAACACAGATACGCAGTATTTT	CASSESSGSNTDTQYF
NA	TRBJ1-5	TRBV6-6	NA	TGTGCCAGCAGACGGGACGGAAATAGCAATCAGCCCCAGCATTTT	CASRRDGNSNQPQHF
few	TRBJ1-5	TRBV28	TRBD1	TGTGCCAGCAGGAGACAGGGGTCGGGTCAGCCCCAGCATTTT	CASRRQGSGQPQHF
few	TRBJ2-1	TRBV4-1	NA	TGCGCCAGCAGCCAAGATGTGGGATCCTACAATGAGCAGTTCTTC	CASSQDVGSYNEQFF
few	TRBJ2-1	TRBV23-1	NA	TGCGCCAGCAGTCAATCGTCCTACCCCTCAGGAGGAGGACCCTACAATGAGCAGTTCTTC	CASSQSSYPSGGGPYNEQFF
few	TRBJ2-1	TRBV14	NA	TGTGCCAGCAGCCCTACTTGGGGGTTAAGCTCCTACAATGAGCAGTTCTTC	CASSPTWGLSSYNEQFF
few	TRBJ2-1	TRBV7-4	NA	TGTGCCAGCAGCTTACGCAGGGGAGGTAATGAGCAGTTCTTC	CASSLRRGGNEQFF
NA	TRBJ2-5	TRBV30	NA	TGTGCCTGGACAGGGGTGTGGGAGACCCAGTACTTC	CAWTGVWETQYF
NA	TRBJ2-7	TRBV5-1	TRBD1	TGCGCCAGCAGCCTACAGGGGCCCTCCTACGAGCAGTACTTC	CASSLQGPSYEQYF
NA	TRBJ1-2	TRBV30	TRBD1	TGTGCCTGGGGGACAGGGTCAGATTATGGCTACACCTTC	CAWGTGSDYGYTF
NA	TRBJ1-2	TRBV6-1	NA	TGTGCCAGCAGTGAAAGGCCCCACTATGGCTACACCTTC	CASSERPHYGYTF
few	TRBJ2-1	TRBV15	NA	TGTGCCACCAGCAGGGGGACTTCCTACAATGAGCAGCTCTTC	CATSRGTSYNEQLF
few	TRBJ2-7	TRBV6-5	NA	TGTGCCAGCAGACGGACGGCGAGCTCCTACGAGCAGTACTTC	CASRRTASSYEQYF
once	TRBJ2-7	TRBV5-1	NA	TGCGCCAGCAGCTCTGGCCCAGGGAGCTCCTACGAGCAGTACTTC	CASSSGPGSSYEQYF
NA	TRBJ1-2	TRBV18	NA	TGTGCCAGCTCACCATCTGGACGGTATGGCTACACCTTC	CASSPSGRYGYTF
few	TRBJ1-2	TRBV6-5	TRBD1	TGTGCCAGCAGTTACGGAGTGGACAGGGCGTTTTATGGCTACACCTTC	CASSYGVDRAFYGYTF
NA	TRBJ1-1	TRBV28	TRBD1	TGTGCCAGCAGTTACAGGGGCATAGGGACTGAAGCTTTCTTT	CASSYRGIGTEAFF
few	TRBJ2-7	TRBV27	NA	TGTGCCAGCAGTCCTCGCCCAGTATACTCCTACGAGCAGTACTTC	CASSPRPVYSYEQYF
NA	TRBJ2-6	TRBV19	NA	TGTGCCAGTAGTGGTGGGACCACTGGGGCCAACGTCCTGACTTTC	CASSGGTTGANVLTF
NA	TRBJ2-3	TRBV5-1	NA	TGCGCCAGCAGCTCATCCCTAACCGGGACACGAAGCACAGATACGCAGTATTTT	CASSSSLTGTRSTDTQYF
few	TRBJ2-5	TRBV14	NA	TGTGCCAGCAGCCTTTGGACCGAAGAGACCCAGTACTTC	CASSLWTEETQYF
NA	TRBJ2-1	TRBV28	NA	TGTGCCAGCAGGAAACCCGGTCCGCAGGGGCAGTTCTTC	CASRKPGPQGQFF
NA	TRBJ1-2	TRBV28	NA	TGTGCCAGCAACACATACAGGGCCCGCTATGGCTACACCTTC	CASNTYRARYGYTF